Shown below are 22 T cell receptor beta chains from a single sample sequenced in a study of T cell responses to AZD1222 COVID-19 vaccine. The table came from immunoSEQ multiplex PCR; TCRdb's copy has only in-frame clones and leaves some out. The sample lists 95,000 to 110,000 clones, 75% to 95% occurring once. The specimen comprised peripheral blood, sampled 28 days after the second AZD1222 dose. The source is an adult who received the AZD1222 COVID-19 vaccine.

The J gene is TRBJ1-6, the V gene TRBV5-1; D is unclear. The CDR3 contains 15 residues. Trimming removed 4 bases from V and 8 bases from J, with 16 bases in between. Germline loops: CDR1 SGHRS, CDR2 YFSETQ. The CDR3 nucleotides read TGCGCCAGCAGCGTGGACGGAAGAAGTGATTCACCCCTCCACTTT. It codes for CASSVDGRSDSPLHF.

The V and J genes are TRBV7-9 and TRBJ2-1; 9 bases are shared with TRBD1. This CDR3 contains 19 residues. The junction had 15 bases not matched to a gene; V was cut back by 6 bases and J by 0 bases. CDR1 and CDR2 (germline): SEHNR, FQNEAQ (reference sequence). CDR3 sequence reads: CASSSPGQGTSLSYNEQFF. The CDR3 DNA reads TGTGCCAGCAGTTCCCCGGGACAGGGAACCTCCCTCTCCTACAATGAGCAGTTCTTC.

The chain uses TRBV4-1 and TRBJ1-6; tentatively, D is TRBD1 (6 bases). The CDR3 has 15 amino acids. V lost 0 bases and J 15 bases, leaving 18 bases between the germline ends. From germline, CDR1 is MGHRA and CDR2 YSYEKL. CDR3 residues: CASSQEPPVGGVLHF. The CDR3 DNA reads as TGCGCCAGCAGCCAAGAGCCTCCCGTAGGGGGTGTCCTCCACTTT.

The chain combines TRBV28 with TRBJ2-3, with 10 positions matching TRBD2. After removal of 3 bases from V and 5 bases from J, the junction contained 5 bases not matched to a gene. Germline V lookup: CDR1 MDHEN, CDR2 SYDVKM. The CDR3 sequence is 15 residues long. CDR3 DNA: TGTGCCAGCAGTTTGAGCGGGGGGGCAAAAGATACGCAGTATTTT. Protein sequence: CASSLSGGAKDTQYF.

The chain joins TRBV4-2 to TRBJ1-5; possible D gene TRBD1, 6 bases. This CDR3 is 15 amino acids long. Looked up from germline, CDR1 is LGHNA and CDR2 is YNFKEQ. The germline V and J ends were trimmed by 4 bases and 5 bases, with 15 bases remaining between them. For the CDR3, the DNA is TGTGCCAGCAGCCCCCAAACAGGGCCCGATCAGCCCCAGCATTTT. Translated, it gives CASSPQTGPDQPQHF.

The gene calls are TRBV5-6 and TRBJ1-1, with TRBD1 matching 9 bases. V was clipped by 2 bases and J by 9 bases; unmatched bases: 5. The CDR3 runs to 13 residues. CDR1 is SGHDT, CDR2 YYEEEE, per germline. In DNA, the CDR3 is TGTGCCAGCAGCTTCCGGGACAGGGCACAAGCTTTCTTT. Translated: CASSFRDRAQAFF.

V is TRBV14 and J is TRBJ1-4; a possible D gene is TRBD1 (5 bases). Per germline, CDR1 SGHDN and CDR2 FVKESK. Trimming took off 1 base at V and 4 bases at J, with 10 bases between the two ends. This CDR3 spans 15 amino acids. The CDR3 sequence: CASSQAQGLNEKLFF. The CDR3 nucleotides are TGTGCCAGCAGCCAAGCGCAGGGCCTTAATGAAAAACTGTTTTTT.

The rearrangement uses TRBV5-1 and TRBJ2-7; D is possibly TRBD1 (6 bases). The V gene lost 4 bases and the J gene lost 1 base, with 15 bases spanning the gap. This CDR3 has 15 amino acids. Germline loops: CDR1 SGHRS, CDR2 YFSETQ. DNA of the CDR3: TGCGCCAGCAGCCATACAGGGCCCAAATCCTACGAGCAGTACTTC. Encoded protein: CASSHTGPKSYEQYF. The complete variable domain, with remaining parts taken from reference TRBV5-1 and TRBJ2-7, reads KAGVTQTPRYLIKTRGQQVTLSCSPISGHRSVSWYQQTPGQGLQFLFEYFSETQRNKGNFPGRFSGRQFSNSRSEMNVSTLELGDSALYLCASSHTGPKSYEQYFGPGTRLTVT.

This chain connects TRBV3-1 (or the pseudogene TRBV3-2) to TRBJ1-2; 8 bases align to TRBD1. J was trimmed by 5 bases and V by 3 bases; bases with no gene match: 5. The CDR3 extends over 14 amino acids. Germline V gene data show CDR1 as LGHDT and CDR2 as YNNKEL (reference sequence). CDR3 nucleotides: TGTGCCAGCAGCCAGGAACAGGGGGGATATGGCTACACCTTC. Residues: CASSQEQGGYGYTF.

The chain links TRBV5-4 to TRBJ1-3, with a possible D match to TRBD1 (6 bases). V lost 4 bases and J lost 4, with 15 bases in between. Germline-derived CDR1 and CDR2 are SGHNT and YYREEE (reference sequence). The CDR3 loop spans 15 amino acids. CDR3: CASSQDRRVGNTIYF. The CDR3 coding sequence is TGTGCCAGCAGCCAGGACAGAAGGGTCGGAAACACCATATATTTT.

V usage is TRBV3-1 (or the pseudogene TRBV3-2) and J usage is TRBJ2-1; 8 bases map to TRBD2. This CDR3 is built from 15 residues. V gave up 4 bases and J gave up 9 bases; unmatched junction bases: 11. The germline V gene has CDR1 LGHDT and CDR2 YNNKEL (reference sequence). The CDR3 coding sequence is TGTGCCAGCAGCCCAACTGGGACTAGGGTTCGTGAGCAGTTCTTC. It is translated as CASSPTGTRVREQFF.

The chain carries TRBV27 and TRBJ2-2; D gene ambiguous. V was clipped by 4 bases and J by 6 bases, with 12 bases between them. Germline values: CDR1 MNHEY, CDR2 SMNVEV (reference sequence). The CDR3 loop spans 14 amino acids. The CDR3 loop reads CASSSIVQAGELFF. CDR3 nucleotide sequence: TGTGCCAGCAGTTCTATAGTTCAGGCCGGGGAGCTGTTTTTT.

This chain links TRBV4-2 with TRBJ2-5; TRBD2 matches 10 bases. There are 15 residues in the CDR3. CDR1 and CDR2 (germline): LGHNA, YNFKEQ. J was trimmed by 5 bases and V by 2 bases; bases with no gene match: 5. CDR3 region: CASSQLQLAGETQYF. CDR3 nucleotides: TGTGCCAGCAGCCAACTACAACTAGCGGGGGAGACCCAGTACTTC.

A single count supports this clone. This chain connects TRBV5-4 to TRBJ1-2, with D tentatively TRBD1 (6 bases). V shed 1 base and J shed 4 bases, with 14 bases lying between them. Germline values: CDR1 SGHNT, CDR2 YYREEE (reference sequence). The CDR3 consists of 15 residues. CDR3 amino acids: CASSLSQGKFYGYTF. CDR3 bases: TGTGCCAGCAGCTTGTCTCAGGGGAAGTTCTATGGCTACACCTTC.

This rearrangement joins TRBV9 to TRBJ1-5, with 7 bases matching TRBD1. CDR1 and CDR2 (germline): SGDLS, YYNGEE. V lost 3 bases and J lost 3; bases outside the gene matches: 9. This CDR3 contains 16 residues. The CDR3 DNA sequence: TGTGCCAGCAGCGCCCCGACAGGGTCTGACAATCAGCCCCAGCATTTT. Protein sequence: CASSAPTGSDNQPQHF.

V usage is TRBV27 and J usage is TRBJ2-7; TRBD1 aligns across 11 bases. This CDR3 has 15 residues. Trimming cost V 8 bases and J 6 bases; bases outside gene matches: 12. Germline values: CDR1 MNHEY, CDR2 SMNVEV (reference sequence). DNA for the CDR3: TGTGCCAGCCGAGCAGCGGGACAGGGGGAACTCGAGCAGTACTTC. Its protein product is CASRAAGQGELEQYF.

This sequence joins TRBV30 and TRBJ1-1; D gene uncertain. Germline CDR1 reads GTSNPN; CDR2 reads SVGIG (reference sequence). The CDR3 is made up of 14 amino acids. The V end lost 1 base, the J end lost 3 bases, and 12 bases lay between the germline ends. CDR3 sequence (DNA): TGTGCCTGGAGTGATCCCGGACGGTACACTGAAGCTTTCTTT. Its protein is CAWSDPGRYTEAFF.

The J gene is TRBJ2-1, the V gene TRBV6-2 or TRBV6-3; D is ambiguous. CDR1 is MNHEY, CDR2 SVGEGT, per germline. V lost 4 bases to trimming and J lost 0 bases, with 13 bases between them. The CDR3 sequence is 16 residues long. The CDR3 nucleotides are TGTGCCAGCAGTTCCCCAGCGCCGCCCTCCTACAATGAGCAGTTCTTC. Amino acids: CASSSPAPPSYNEQFF.

The V gene is TRBV19, the J gene TRBJ2-7; D remains ambiguous. The CDR3 consists of 13 residues. Germline assignment: CDR1 LNHDA and CDR2 SQIVND (reference sequence). The V end was cut by 5 bases, the J end by 0 bases, with 8 bases between. DNA for the CDR3: TGTGCCAGTAGTTCACCCGGCTCCTACGAGCAGTACTTC. This sequence encodes CASSSPGSYEQYF.

The chain recombines TRBV7-8 with TRBJ1-6, with no clear D. There are 15 residues in the CDR3. Trimming cost V 3 bases and J 3 bases, with 9 bases left between them. CDR1 and CDR2 from the germline V gene are SGHVS and FQNEAQ. This CDR3 reads CASSFSTSYNSPLHF. The CDR3 DNA reads TGTGCCAGCAGCTTTTCGACAAGCTATAATTCACCCCTCCACTTT. Supplemented by reference TRBV7-8 and TRBJ1-6, the full variable domain reads GAGVSQSPRYKVAKRGQDVALRCDPISGHVSLFWYQQALGQGPEFLTYFQNEAQLDKSGLPSDRFFAERPEGSVSTLKIQRTQQEDSAVYLCASSFSTSYNSPLHFGNGTRLTVT.

The V and J genes are TRBV19 and TRBJ2-2, with 9 bases identical to TRBD1. The CDR3 is 16 amino acids. With V trimmed by 6 bases and J by 1 base, 6 bases remained unmatched. The germline V gene encodes CDR1 LNHDA and CDR2 SQIVND (reference sequence). The DNA of the CDR3 is TGTGCCAGTAGGGGAAGGACAGGGGAGAACACCGGGGAGCTGTTTTTT. Residues: CASRGRTGENTGELFF.

As regards this clone: Mismatch with germline at one junction end may stem from a read error. This chain uses TRBV28 with TRBJ1-2; D not resolved. CDR1 is MDHEN, CDR2 SYDVKM, per germline. There are 12 residues in the CDR3. CDR3 nucleotide sequence: TGTGCCAGCAGTGGGCCTAACGATGGCTACACCTTC. Protein: CASSGPNDGYTF.